Listed below are T cell receptor beta chains from one sample, sequenced in a study of T cell repertoires in cytomegalovirus infection. Their antigens are not known. TCRdb re-derived calls from the reads in MiXCR, one entry per CDR3 protein. The sample shows about 85,000 distinct CDR3 sequences, 45% to 50% of them seen only once. Specimen: CD8+ T cells from cultured PBMCs, collected from culture after CMV antigen stimulation. These receptor sequences come from a human donor in good health (CMV status not recorded). Some clones in this sample may be carry-over from other donors' samples. Each CDR3 is given with its conserved first and last residue. Fields, in order: V gene, clone size, D gene, J gene, CDR3 DNA, CDR3 protein. A D gene is named only where the DNA matches it firmly. Size is omitted from some rows. Given values are once, few, many or a class for expanded clones.

v_call: TRBV19; clone_size: .; d_call: TRBD1; j_call: TRBJ1-2; cdr3_nt: TGTGCCAGTAGTATAGGGGAAGGGGGCGCCTATGGCTACACCTTC; cdr3_aa: CASSIGEGGAYGYTF
v_call: TRBV27; clone_size: .; d_call: .; j_call: TRBJ1-2; cdr3_nt: TGTGCCTCCAGGACAGAGAACTATGGCTACACCTTC; cdr3_aa: CASRTENYGYTF
v_call: TRBV28; clone_size: .; d_call: TRBD1; j_call: TRBJ1-1; cdr3_nt: TGTGCCAGCAGTATACAGGGGGCTCGCGGCACTGAAGCTTTCTTT; cdr3_aa: CASSIQGARGTEAFF
v_call: TRBV27; clone_size: few; d_call: .; j_call: TRBJ1-1; cdr3_nt: TGTGCCAGCAGTTATGACCCGAACACTGAAGCTTTCTTT; cdr3_aa: CASSYDPNTEAFF
v_call: TRBV30; clone_size: .; d_call: .; j_call: TRBJ2-7; cdr3_nt: TGTGCCTGGAGTGTTGGGTCTGCGGACGAGCAGTACTTC; cdr3_aa: CAWSVGSADEQYF
v_call: TRBV4-1; clone_size: .; d_call: .; j_call: TRBJ2-1; cdr3_nt: TGCGCCAGCAGCCAACTGGGGGGTTCCTACAATGAGCAGTTCTTC; cdr3_aa: CASSQLGGSYNEQFF
v_call: TRBV27; clone_size: .; d_call: .; j_call: TRBJ2-2; cdr3_nt: TGTGCCAGCACCTTAAGGGAGGGAACAGGGGCGAACACCGGGGAGCTGTTTTTT; cdr3_aa: CASTLREGTGANTGELFF
v_call: TRBV27; clone_size: .; d_call: .; j_call: TRBJ2-2; cdr3_nt: TGTGCCAGCAGTCCCCTTTGGACGGAGAACACCGGGGAGCTGTTTTTT; cdr3_aa: CASSPLWTENTGELFF
v_call: TRBV19; clone_size: .; d_call: .; j_call: TRBJ1-2; cdr3_nt: TGTGCCAGTAGTCCAGGACGAGCTAACTATGGCTACACCTTC; cdr3_aa: CASSPGRANYGYTF
v_call: TRBV7-3; clone_size: .; d_call: .; j_call: TRBJ2-7; cdr3_nt: TGTGCCAGCAGCCACTTCGCGGGGTACGAGCAGTACTTC; cdr3_aa: CASSHFAGYEQYF
v_call: TRBV7-3; clone_size: few; d_call: .; j_call: TRBJ2-3; cdr3_nt: TGTGCCAGCAGCGCCTGGGAGGACAAGGCAGATACGCAGTATTTT; cdr3_aa: CASSAWEDKADTQYF
v_call: TRBV6-6; clone_size: .; d_call: TRBD1; j_call: TRBJ1-2; cdr3_nt: TGTGCCAGCAGTGGACAGGACTATGTCTACACCTTC; cdr3_aa: CASSGQDYVYTF
v_call: TRBV4-2; clone_size: .; d_call: TRBD2; j_call: TRBJ2-3; cdr3_nt: TGTGCCAGCAGCCAAGAAGGCAATGGCGCCGAGGGACTAGCGGGGGGGCAGGGTACGCAGTATTTT; cdr3_aa: CASSQEGNGAEGLAGGQGTQYF
v_call: TRBV20-1; clone_size: .; d_call: TRBD2; j_call: TRBJ2-7; cdr3_nt: TGCAGTGCTAGAGGGACTAGCGGGGGGATGTACGAGCAGTACTTC; cdr3_aa: CSARGTSGGMYEQYF
v_call: TRBV15; clone_size: .; d_call: .; j_call: TRBJ2-1; cdr3_nt: TGTGCCACCAGCAGAGGGAACTTGGGGTCTAATGAGCAGTTCTTC; cdr3_aa: CATSRGNLGSNEQFF